Listed here are 3 T cell receptor beta chains from one sample, sequenced in a study of T cells in Graves' hyperthyroidism and ophthalmopathy. Amplified regions were TCR beta CDR3 sequences from RNA transcripts. The TCR CDR3 first-round RT-PCR relied on the HTBI primer set. TCRdb redid the calling of the multiplex PCR reads with MiXCR, one entry per CDR3 protein. The table has under 600,000 distinct CDR3 sequences, 16% seen once; the top ten hold roughly 3.5%. Specimen: blood. These TCRs come from a middle-aged woman with Graves' ophthalmopathy.

This clonotype occurred many times. CDR3: CASSSTQGAYYGYTF. CDR3 nucleotides: TGTGCCAGCAGCTCGACACAGGGGGCTTACTATGGCTACACCTTC. The chain combines TRBV11-2 with TRBJ1-2; 9 nucleotides agree with TRBD1. The ends lost 4 bases at V and 3 bases at J; junction bases unmatched: 6. The CDR3 is 15 residues long. Germline V gene sequence: CDR1 SGHAT, CDR2 FQNNGV.

As DNA, the CDR3 is TGTGCCAGCAGCTTAAGTAGGTTTGAGACATCGAATGAAAAACTGTTTTTT. The encoded protein is CASSLSRFETSNEKLFF. The chain uses TRBV7-9 and TRBJ1-4; D uncertain. From germline, CDR1 is SEHNR and CDR2 FQNEAQ (reference sequence). The CDR3 spans 17 residues. Trimming pared 2 bases from V and 5 bases from J, leaving 18 bases between.

A word on this clonotype: A much larger clone lies a single base off, so this may be a read error. V is TRBV28 and J is TRBJ2-5; maybe TRBD2 (6 bases). The CDR3 covers 15 residues. Germline V gene data show CDR1 as MDHEN and CDR2 as SYDVKM. The DNA of the CDR3 is TGTGCCAGCAGCAACACCGGGACTTTGTCGGAGATCCAGTACTTC. Its protein is CASSNTGTLSEIQYF.